One sample yielded the 14 T cell receptor beta chains listed below, sequenced in a study of blood T cell repertoires in COVID-19. Clones were read by immunoSEQ multiplex PCR, and TCRdb kept only the in-frame ones, dropping some. The sample holds around 200,000 clones, 80% seen once. The source material was peripheral blood. All receptors derive from a woman aged 70-85 years with acute or convalescent COVID-19.

The rearrangement links TRBV16 to TRBJ1-6; D call uncertain. The germline V gene encodes CDR1 KGHSY and CDR2 FQNENV. The V end lost 2 bases, the J end lost 11 bases, and 10 bases lay between the germline ends. The CDR3 runs to 13 residues. The DNA of the CDR3 is TGTGCCAGCAGCCAAAGAGCGGACGCACCCCTCCACTTT. Its protein product is CASSQRADAPLHF.

The chain is built from TRBV27 and TRBJ2-1, with TRBD2 identical over 9 bases. This CDR3 is 15 amino acids long. V shed 7 bases and J 7 bases; nucleotides not matched to a gene: 11. Germline loops: CDR1 MNHEY, CDR2 SMNVEV (reference sequence). The chain's CDR3 is CASTATSGGGNEQFF. CDR3 DNA sequence: TGTGCCAGCACCGCGACTAGCGGAGGGGGGAATGAGCAGTTCTTC.

The chain is built from TRBV28 and TRBJ1-1; possible D gene TRBD1, 6 bases. The CDR3 sequence is 14 residues long. Trimming removed 7 bases at V and 1 base at J, with 13 bases between. Germline CDR1 MDHEN, CDR2 SYDVKM. CDR3 sequence: CASTIRGKNTEAFF. The CDR3 DNA reads TGTGCCAGCACGATCAGGGGAAAGAACACTGAAGCTTTCTTT. Full variable domain (rest looked up from reference TRBV28 and TRBJ1-1): DVKVTQSSRYLVKRTGEKVFLECVQDMDHENMFWYRQDPGLGLRLIYFSYDVKMKEKGDIPEGYSVSREKKERFSLILESASTNQTSMYLCASTIRGKNTEAFFGQGTRLTVV.

The chain carries TRBV5-4 and TRBJ1-4, with unresolved D. Germline V lookup: CDR1 SGHNT, CDR2 YYREEE (reference sequence). The CDR3 runs 13 residues. Between the trimmed V and J ends, which lost 4 bases and 3 bases, there was a span of 7 bases. The CDR3 DNA follows: TGTGCCAGCAGCCACAATTCTAATGAAAAACTGTTTTTT. This sequence encodes CASSHNSNEKLFF.

The chain carries TRBV11-2 and TRBJ2-5; 10 bases line up with TRBD2. Germline CDR1 reads SGHAT; CDR2 reads FQNNGV. The J segment lost 5 bases and the V segment lost 2 bases, leaving 17 bases of the junction unmatched. This CDR3 spans 19 amino acids. The CDR3 spells CASSLNSWLAGVVWETQYF. The DNA for the CDR3 is TGTGCCAGCAGCTTAAACTCGTGGCTAGCGGGAGTGGTGTGGGAGACCCAGTACTTC.

The gene calls are TRBV21-1 and TRBJ2-7; the table's D call, TRBD1, was not checked against the DNA. TRBV21-1 is a pseudogene segment. The CDR3 is 14 amino acids. In DNA form, the CDR3 reads TGTGCCAGCAGCAAAGAGGGCAGGGTACTCGAGCAGTACTTC. Protein sequence: CASSKEGRVLEQYF.

The chain recombines TRBV7-8 with TRBJ1-5, with no clear D. The CDR3 consists of 15 residues. V lost 3 bases to trimming and J lost 3 bases, with 12 bases between them. The germline gives CDR1 SGHVS, CDR2 FQNEAQ. This CDR3 is CASSFGRANNQPQHF. The CDR3 DNA reads TGTGCCAGCAGCTTCGGGAGGGCAAACAATCAGCCCCAGCATTTT.

The chain joins TRBV11-2 to TRBJ2-3, with 12 bases matching TRBD2. The trim removed 4 bases at V and 4 bases at J, leaving 3 bases unmatched. Germline CDR1 reads SGHAT; CDR2 reads FQNNGV. The CDR3 totals 15 residues. The CDR3 loop reads CASSSTSGSPDTQYF. The CDR3 DNA sequence: TGTGCCAGCAGCTCGACTAGCGGGAGTCCAGATACGCAGTATTTT. The full variable domain, in which reference TRBV11-2 and TRBJ2-3 provide the parts outside the CDR3, is EAGVAQSPRYKIIEKRQSVAFWCNPISGHATLYWYQQILGQGPKLLIQFQNNGVVDDSQLPKDRFSAERLKGVDSTLKIQPAKLEDSAVYLCASSSTSGSPDTQYFGPGTRLTVL.

This clone was counted a single time. The CDR3 DNA sequence: TGCGCCAGCAGACAAGGGGAACTTAACTATGGCTACACCTTC. This gives the protein CASRQGELNYGYTF. V is TRBV5-1 and J is TRBJ1-2; D may be TRBD1 (5 bases). This CDR3 comprises 14 residues. Trimming took 5 bases from V and 1 from J, leaving 12 bases between them. Germline CDR1 and CDR2: SGHRS and YFSETQ.

This chain uses TRBV2 with TRBJ2-1; weak D call: TRBD2 (6 bases). CDR1 is SNHLY, CDR2 FYNNEI, per germline. With 5 bases removed from V and 2 bases from J, the gap between germline ends came to 13 bases. The CDR3 spans 15 residues. The CDR3 here is CASSPSDSTYNEQFF. The CDR3, as DNA: TGTGCCAGCAGTCCTAGCGATTCGACCTACAATGAGCAGTTCTTC.

The CDR3 is CASSPPEETQYF. In nucleotides, the CDR3 is TGTGCCAGCAGCCCCCCCGAGGAGACCCAGTACTTC. This sequence joins TRBV3-1 (or the pseudogene TRBV3-2) and TRBJ2-5, with unresolved D. CDR1 and CDR2 from the germline V gene are LGHDT and YNNKEL (reference sequence). Trimming shortened V by 4 bases and J by 5 bases, and 8 bases separated the two germline ends. The CDR3 is made up of 12 amino acids.

The chain recombines TRBV5-4 with TRBJ1-1; TRBD1 might be the D (5 bases). Germline CDR1 and CDR2: SGHNT and YYREEE (reference sequence). The CDR3 has 17 residues. V lost 0 bases and J 0 bases, leaving 15 bases between the germline ends. The CDR3 here is CASSLEARAIMNTEAFF. The CDR3 region has the DNA TGTGCCAGCAGCTTGGAGGCCAGGGCTATAATGAACACTGAAGCTTTCTTT.

The chain couples TRBV15 to TRBJ2-1; possible D gene TRBD2, 5 bases. CDR1 and CDR2 from the germline V gene are LNHNV and YYDKDF (reference sequence). The CDR3 spans 15 residues. V lost 3 bases and J lost 7, with 16 bases in between. The CDR3 DNA is TGTGCCACCAGCAGGGAGGTAGTTAACCTTAATGAGCAGTTCTTC. It encodes CATSREVVNLNEQFF.

This chain uses TRBV29-1 with TRBJ1-4, with TRBD1 identical over 9 bases. The CDR3 is 14 residues long. V shed 7 bases, J shed 6 bases, and the junction held 9 bases outside the gene matches. Germline loops: CDR1 SQVTM, CDR2 ANQGSEA. The chain's CDR3 is CSARGTGKDEKLFF. The CDR3 DNA is TGCAGCGCCCGGGGGACAGGGAAGGATGAAAAACTGTTTTTT. Full variable domain (rest looked up from reference TRBV29-1 and TRBJ1-4): SAVISQKPSRDICQRGTSLTIQCQVDSQVTMMFWYRQQPGQSLTLIATANQGSEATYESGFVIDKFPISRPNLTFSTLTVSNMSPEDSSIYLCSARGTGKDEKLFFGSGTQLSVL.